This T cell receptor beta chain was sequenced during a study of beta chain features in type 1 diabetes. Study conclusions and caveats: Equally in patients and controls, shorter templates might have been favored by PCR. Patients' naive, central memory and Treg TCRB repertoires seemed closer to one another than those of healthy donors.

The investigators reverse transcribed all of the isolated RNA, so they sequenced expressed TCRB transcripts. Sequenced by immunoSEQ multiplex PCR; TCRdb stores in-frame clones only, minus some. The repertoire has about 470,000 clones, roughly 31% of them found once; the top ten carry more than 0.055%. Germline V CDR1 and CDR2: SGHTA, FQGNSA. V was clipped by 1 base and J by 4 bases; unmatched bases: 6. The CDR3 has 15 residues. Every single donor gave one heparinised blood draw, and these averaged about 110 mL. Of note for this clone: Its antigen is undetermined.

The rearrangement links TRBV7-2 to TRBJ2-7; 8 bases line up with TRBD2. Sequences were obtained from naive CD4+ T cells from blood. This TCR was sampled from a man between 18 and 29 years old in good health. DNA of the CDR3: TGTGCCAGCAGCTTAGGAGCGGGAGAGGGGTACGAGCAGTACTTC. This sequence encodes CASSLGAGEGYEQYF.